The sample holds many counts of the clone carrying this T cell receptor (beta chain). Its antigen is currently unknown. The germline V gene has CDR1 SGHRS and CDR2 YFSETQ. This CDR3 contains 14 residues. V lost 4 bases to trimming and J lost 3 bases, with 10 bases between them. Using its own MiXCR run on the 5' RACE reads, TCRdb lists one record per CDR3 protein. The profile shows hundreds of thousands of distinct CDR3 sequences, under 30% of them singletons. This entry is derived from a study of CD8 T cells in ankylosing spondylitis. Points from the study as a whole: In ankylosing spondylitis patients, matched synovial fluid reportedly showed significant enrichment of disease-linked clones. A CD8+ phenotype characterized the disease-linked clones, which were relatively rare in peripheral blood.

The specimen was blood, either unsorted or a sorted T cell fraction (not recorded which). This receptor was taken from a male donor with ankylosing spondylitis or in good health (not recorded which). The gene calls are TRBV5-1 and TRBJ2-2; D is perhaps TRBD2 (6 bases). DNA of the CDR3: TGCGCCAGCAGCCAGCGGGTTTACACCGGGGAGCTGTTTTTT. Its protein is CASSQRVYTGELFF.